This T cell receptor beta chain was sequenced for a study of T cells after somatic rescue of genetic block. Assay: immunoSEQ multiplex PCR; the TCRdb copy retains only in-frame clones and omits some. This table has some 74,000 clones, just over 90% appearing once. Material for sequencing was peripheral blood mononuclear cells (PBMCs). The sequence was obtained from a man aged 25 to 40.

CDR3 coding DNA: TGTGCCAGCAGCGCTCGACAGGGCGGGGCGGAGCAGTACTTC. Translation: CASSARQGGAEQYF. V usage is TRBV9 and J usage is TRBJ2-7; D may be TRBD1 (7 bases). Germline CDR1 reads SGDLS; CDR2 reads YYNGEE. Trimming pared 3 bases from V and 7 bases from J, leaving 17 bases between. CDR3 length: 14 amino acids.